The 22 T cell receptor beta chains below all came from one sample that was sequenced in a study of blood T cell repertoires in COVID-19. TCRdb's copy holds only in-frame clones and misses some; the assay was immunoSEQ multiplex PCR. The sample lists 210,000 or so clones, about 85% occurring once. The sample was peripheral blood. These TCRs come from a human donor in a cohort sampled during active COVID-19.

This chain uses TRBV19 with TRBJ2-4, with D possibly matching TRBD1 (5 bases). V was shortened by 4 bases and J by 1 base, with 11 bases between the two germline ends. Germline CDR1 is LNHDA and CDR2 is SQIVND (reference sequence). The CDR3 is 15 residues long. For the CDR3, the DNA is TGTGCCAGTAGTAAGCAGGGTCGGGCCAAAAACATTCAGTACTTC. As protein: CASSKQGRAKNIQYF.

The rearrangement joins TRBV28 to TRBJ1-3; D ambiguous. Germline V lookup: CDR1 MDHEN, CDR2 SYDVKM. The CDR3 runs 17 residues. Trimming cost V 5 bases and J 0 bases, with 17 bases left between them. CDR3: CASSPGGTPSSGNTIYF. CDR3 in DNA: TGTGCCAGCAGTCCGGGTGGAACACCAAGCTCTGGAAACACCATATATTTT.

V gene TRBV27 combines with J gene TRBJ1-2, with a tentative D call TRBD1 (5 bases). The CDR3 consists of 13 residues. V was cut by 2 bases and J by 6 bases, with 10 bases left in between. CDR1 MNHEY and CDR2 SMNVEV come from the germline V gene (reference sequence). CDR3 sequence: CASSLAGSHGYTF. CDR3 in DNA: TGTGCCAGCAGTTTAGCAGGGTCCCATGGCTACACCTTC.

The chain links TRBV6-1 to TRBJ2-6, with 9 bases that match TRBD1. The CDR3 length is 17 residues. Trimming took 4 bases from V and 5 from J; bases not matched to a gene: 9. Germline lookup yields CDR1 MNHNS and CDR2 SASEGT. The CDR3: CASSARDRVRWANVLTF. Written as DNA, the CDR3 is TGTGCCAGCAGTGCACGGGACAGGGTGAGATGGGCCAACGTCCTGACTTTC.

The V and J genes are TRBV18 and TRBJ1-1, with 7 bases matching TRBD1. The CDR3 spans 13 residues. Germline trimming cut 4 bases from V and 3 bases from J; bases unmatched to any gene: 2. The germline gives CDR1 KGHSH, CDR2 LQKENI. CDR3 nucleotide sequence: TGTGCCAGCTCACTCGGACAGGACACTGAAGCTTTCTTT. This translates into CASSLGQDTEAFF.

The J gene is TRBJ2-3, the V gene TRBV7-9; tentative D call: TRBD1 (5 bases). Per the germline V gene, CDR1 is SEHNR and CDR2 is FQNEAQ (reference sequence). The CDR3 runs to 12 residues. The V and J ends lost 6 bases and 9 bases respectively, with 13 bases between them. This CDR3 is CASSYTGDTQYF. CDR3 nucleotide sequence: TGTGCCAGCAGTTATACAGGTGACACGCAGTATTTT.

The chain couples TRBV19 to TRBJ2-6; TRBD1 matches at 7 bases. The J segment lost 2 bases and the V segment lost 6 bases, leaving 16 bases of the junction unmatched. Looked up from germline, CDR1 is LNHDA and CDR2 is SQIVND (reference sequence). The CDR3 is 19 residues long. CDR3: CASRIWTGRLTTGANVLTF. CDR3 nucleotide sequence: TGTGCCAGTAGAATATGGACAGGTAGACTTACAACTGGGGCCAACGTCCTGACTTTC.

The rearrangement links TRBV27 to TRBJ1-5; D remains ambiguous. CDR3 length: 12 residues. V was trimmed by 8 bases and J by 4 bases, leaving 9 bases between them. Germline CDR1 reads MNHEY; CDR2 reads SMNVEV (reference sequence). The CDR3 reads CASGLRNQPQHF. The CDR3 nucleotides are TGTGCCAGCGGTCTGCGTAATCAGCCCCAGCATTTT.

V is TRBV7-9 and J is TRBJ1-1; tentative D call: TRBD1 (6 bases). Trimming stripped 5 bases from V and 0 bases from J, with 10 bases between. CDR1 is SEHNR and CDR2 is FQNEAQ in the germline V gene (reference sequence). The CDR3 totals 14 residues. CDR3 in amino acids: CASSPQGMNTEAFF. CDR3 nucleotides: TGTGCCAGCAGCCCTCAGGGGATGAACACTGAAGCTTTCTTT.

This chain uses TRBV7-8 with TRBJ2-1, with D unresolved. Trimming stripped 5 bases from V and 8 bases from J, with 10 bases between. From germline, CDR1 is SGHVS and CDR2 FQNEAQ. The CDR3 sequence is 12 residues long. CDR3 coding DNA: TGTGCCAGCAGCCCTCTAACGCATGAGCAGTTCTTC. This translates into CASSPLTHEQFF.

The chain recombines TRBV24-1 with TRBJ2-7; 7 bases line up with TRBD1. Germline V gene data show CDR1 as KGHDR and CDR2 as SFDVKD. This CDR3 is 13 amino acids long. J gave up 10 bases and V 2 bases, and 7 bases lay outside the gene matches. The CDR3 region has the DNA TGTGCCACCAGTGATTCCGGGACAGTCGTTCAGTACGTC. Protein product: CATSDSGTVVQYV.

The CDR3 is CASSSRTEETQYF. CDR3 in DNA: TGTGCCAGTAGTTCTCGGACAGAAGAGACCCAGTACTTC. The chain recombines TRBV19 with TRBJ2-5, with a weak D call TRBD1 (6 bases). Trimming took off 5 bases at V and 3 bases at J, with 10 bases between the two ends. Looked up from germline, CDR1 is LNHDA and CDR2 is SQIVND (reference sequence). The CDR3 contains 13 residues. Together with reference TRBV19 and TRBJ2-5, the CDR3 gives the full variable domain: DGGITQSPKYLFRKEGQNVTLSCEQNLNHDAMYWYRQDPGQGLRLIYYSQIVNDFQKGDIAEGYSVSREKKESFPLTVTSAQKNPTAFYLCASSSRTEETQYFGPGTRLLVL.

The chain couples TRBV7-2 to TRBJ2-1; a weak D match, TRBD1 (6 bases). Germline CDR1 reads SGHTA; CDR2 reads FQGNSA. Trimming stripped 5 bases from V and 7 bases from J, with 15 bases between. The CDR3 contains 14 residues. The CDR3 DNA is TGTGCCAGCAGCCCCGACAGGCCTTTTAATGAGCAGTTCTTC. It encodes CASSPDRPFNEQFF.

This clone came up once. The chain uses TRBV28 and TRBJ2-3; 8 bases are shared with TRBD2. The ends lost 5 bases at V and 2 bases at J; junction bases unmatched: 6. This CDR3 comprises 15 residues. In germline, CDR1 is MDHEN, CDR2 SYDVKM. DNA for the CDR3: TGTGCCAGCAGTAACATAGCGGGGTACACAGATACGCAGTATTTT. Translated, it gives CASSNIAGYTDTQYF.

The gene calls are TRBV15 and TRBJ2-2; TRBD1 matches at 7 bases. The V gene end was trimmed by 6 bases and the J gene end by 4 bases; junction bases not matched to a gene: 8. Looked up from germline, CDR1 is LNHNV and CDR2 is YYDKDF (reference sequence). CDR3 size: 15 residues. This chain's CDR3 is CATSRNRGSTGELFF. The DNA of the CDR3 is TGTGCCACCAGTCGCAACAGGGGTTCCACCGGGGAGCTGTTTTTT.

The chain has TRBV3-1 (or the pseudogene TRBV3-2) and TRBJ1-4; D may be TRBD1 (6 bases). This CDR3 spans 14 amino acids. V shed 4 bases and J shed 7 bases, with 13 bases lying between them. Germline V lookup: CDR1 LGHDT, CDR2 YNNKEL (reference sequence). The CDR3 DNA follows: TGTGCCAGCAGCCTACAGGGTGGCGGTGAAAAACTGTTTTTT. Its protein is CASSLQGGGEKLFF.

The chain uses TRBV12-5 and TRBJ2-5; the D gene is possibly TRBD1 (6 bases). The CDR3 totals 14 residues. Looked up from germline, CDR1 is LGHNT and CDR2 is FRNRAP. V was shortened by 3 bases and J by 3 bases, with 11 bases between the two germline ends. The CDR3 region is CASGLTGSEETQYF. The CDR3, as DNA: TGTGCTAGTGGTTTAACAGGGTCGGAAGAGACCCAGTACTTC.

The chain employs TRBV18 and TRBJ2-1; 7 positions match TRBD2. CDR3 length: 15 amino acids. J gave up 4 bases and V 1 base, and 4 bases lay outside the gene matches. Germline V gives CDR1 KGHSH, CDR2 LQKENI. This CDR3 is CASSPQSGDYNEQFF. CDR3 nucleotides: TGTGCCAGCTCACCACAAAGCGGGGATTACAATGAGCAGTTCTTC. Drawing the rest from reference TRBV18 and TRBJ2-1, the complete variable domain is NAGVMQNPRHLVRRRGQEARLRCSPMKGHSHVYWYRQLPEEGLKFMVYLQKENIIDESGMPKERFSAEFPKEGPSILRIQQVVRGDSAAYFCASSPQSGDYNEQFFGPGTRLTVL.

The J gene is TRBJ2-1, the V gene TRBV2; 7 bases align to TRBD2. CDR3 length: 13 residues. After removal of 4 bases from V and 9 bases from J, the junction contained 6 bases not matched to a gene. Looked up from germline, CDR1 is SNHLY and CDR2 is FYNNEI. This chain's CDR3 is CASSVIREGEQFF. The DNA of the CDR3 is TGTGCCAGCAGTGTTATTAGGGAGGGTGAGCAGTTCTTC.

V is TRBV5-1 and J is TRBJ2-2; no reliable D call. Trimming cost V 3 bases and J 3 bases, with 12 bases left between them. This CDR3 spans 15 amino acids. Germline CDR1 and CDR2: SGHRS and YFSETQ. As DNA, the CDR3 is TGCGCCAGCAGCTACCACGAGGCGGACACCGGGGAGCTGTTTTTT. It is translated as CASSYHEADTGELFF.

The rearrangement uses TRBV18 and TRBJ1-2; 8 positions match TRBD1. Losses at the gene ends were 6 bases for V and 7 bases for J; bases not matched to a gene: 10. Germline V lookup: CDR1 KGHSH, CDR2 LQKENI. This CDR3 has 14 amino acids. CDR3 DNA sequence: TGTGCCAGCTCCCCATCAGGGGGCGGTGGTGGCTACACCTTC. Its translation is CASSPSGGGGGYTF.

V gene TRBV6-5 combines with J gene TRBJ2-7, with 7 bases identical to TRBD1. The length of the CDR3 is 13 residues. CDR1 is MNHEY and CDR2 is SVGAGI in the germline V gene. After removal of 6 bases from V and 3 bases from J, the junction contained 5 bases not matched to a gene. This CDR3 reads CASSRDSNYEQYV. DNA for the CDR3: TGTGCCAGCAGCCGGGACAGCAACTACGAGCAGTACGTC.